This T cell receptor beta chain was captured in a study of CD8+ T cells in alopecia areata. RNA was isolated and reverse transcribed to cDNA, the sequencing template. This table comes from immunoSEQ multiplex PCR, and its TCRdb copy is limited to in-frame clones, with some not included. The table includes 150,000 to 200,000 clones, roughly 60% detected once. This CDR3 comprises 18 residues. J was trimmed by 4 bases and V by 4 bases; bases with no gene match: 11. Germline CDR1 is SGHDN and CDR2 is FVKESK. Regarding treatment: oral pan-JAK inhibitor, 5-10 mg twice daily. V and J are TRBV14 and TRBJ2-1; TRBD2 aligns across 12 bases. This TCR derives from a human donor with alopecia areata. The sequenced sample was CD4+ T cells sorted from blood, obtained at week 24, from a patient treated with tofacitinib. The CDR3 here is CASSRLPHGTSGYNEQFF. In DNA, the CDR3 is TGTGCCAGCAGCCGCCTCCCCCATGGGACTAGCGGGTACAATGAGCAGTTCTTC.